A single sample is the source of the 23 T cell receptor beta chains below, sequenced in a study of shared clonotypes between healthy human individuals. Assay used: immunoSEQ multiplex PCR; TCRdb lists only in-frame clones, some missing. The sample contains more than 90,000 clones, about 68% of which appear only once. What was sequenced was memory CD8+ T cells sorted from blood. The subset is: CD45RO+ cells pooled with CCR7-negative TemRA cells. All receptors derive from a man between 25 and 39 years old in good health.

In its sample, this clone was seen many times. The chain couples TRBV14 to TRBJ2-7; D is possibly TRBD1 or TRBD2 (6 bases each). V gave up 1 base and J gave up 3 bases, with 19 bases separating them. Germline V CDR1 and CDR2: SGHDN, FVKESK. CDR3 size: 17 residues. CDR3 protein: CASSQGLGGLGIYEQYF. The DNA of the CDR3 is TGTGCCAGCAGCCAAGGACTAGGGGGTTTGGGAATCTACGAGCAGTACTTC.

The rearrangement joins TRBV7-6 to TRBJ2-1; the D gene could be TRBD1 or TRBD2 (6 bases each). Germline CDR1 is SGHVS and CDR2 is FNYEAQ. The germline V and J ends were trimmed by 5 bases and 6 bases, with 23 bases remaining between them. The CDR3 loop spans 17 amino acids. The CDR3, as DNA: TGTGCCAGCAGCCTAACGGGGGCAGGGAGTTGGATCAATGAGCAGTTCTTC. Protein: CASSLTGAGSWINEQFF.

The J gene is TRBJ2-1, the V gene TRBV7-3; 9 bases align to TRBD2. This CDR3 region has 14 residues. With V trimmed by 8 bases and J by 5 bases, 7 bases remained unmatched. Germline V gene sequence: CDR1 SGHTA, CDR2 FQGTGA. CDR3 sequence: CASGYSGSNNEQFF. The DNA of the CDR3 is TGTGCCAGCGGATATAGCGGGAGTAACAATGAGCAGTTCTTC.

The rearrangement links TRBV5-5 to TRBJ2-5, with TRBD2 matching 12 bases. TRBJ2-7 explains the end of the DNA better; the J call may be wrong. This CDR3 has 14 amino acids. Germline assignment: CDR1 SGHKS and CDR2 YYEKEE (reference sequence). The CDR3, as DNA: TGTGCCAGCACCGGACTAGCGGGATCCTACGAGCAGTACTTC. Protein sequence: CASTGLAGSYEQYF.

This CDR3 reads CASSLAVGYQETQYF. The DNA for the CDR3 is TGTGCCAGCAGCTTAGCGGTGGGGTACCAAGAGACCCAGTACTTC. This chain links TRBV7-8 with TRBJ2-5; no clear D. This CDR3 comprises 15 residues. Germline CDR1 SGHVS, CDR2 FQNEAQ. V was trimmed by 0 bases and J by 0 bases, leaving 8 bases between them.

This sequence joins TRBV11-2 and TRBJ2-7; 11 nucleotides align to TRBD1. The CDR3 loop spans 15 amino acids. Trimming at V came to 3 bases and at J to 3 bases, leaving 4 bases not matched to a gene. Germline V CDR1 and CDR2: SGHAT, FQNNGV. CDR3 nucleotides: TGTGCCAGCAGCTTGGGGACAGGGGGTTTCTACGAGCAGTACTTC. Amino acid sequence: CASSLGTGGFYEQYF.

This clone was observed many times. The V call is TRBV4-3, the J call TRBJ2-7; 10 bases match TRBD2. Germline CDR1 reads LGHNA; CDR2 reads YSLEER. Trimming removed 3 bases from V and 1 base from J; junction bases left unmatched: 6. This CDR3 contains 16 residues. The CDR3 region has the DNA TGCGCCAGCAGCCACTCCCTAGCGGGAGAGTCCTACGAGCAGTACTTC. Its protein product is CASSHSLAGESYEQYF.

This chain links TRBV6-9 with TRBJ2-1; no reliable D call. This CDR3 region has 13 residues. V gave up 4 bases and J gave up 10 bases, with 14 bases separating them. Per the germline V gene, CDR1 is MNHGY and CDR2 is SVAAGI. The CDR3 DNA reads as TGTGCCAGCAGTTTACCGAGCGCGTTAGAGCAGTTCTTC. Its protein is CASSLPSALEQFF.

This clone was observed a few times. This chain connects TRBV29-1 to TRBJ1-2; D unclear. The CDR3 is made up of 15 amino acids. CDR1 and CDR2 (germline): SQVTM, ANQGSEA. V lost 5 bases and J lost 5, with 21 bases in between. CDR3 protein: CSVLKASQSSYGYTF. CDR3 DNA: TGCAGCGTTTTGAAGGCATCACAGTCAAGTTATGGCTACACCTTC.

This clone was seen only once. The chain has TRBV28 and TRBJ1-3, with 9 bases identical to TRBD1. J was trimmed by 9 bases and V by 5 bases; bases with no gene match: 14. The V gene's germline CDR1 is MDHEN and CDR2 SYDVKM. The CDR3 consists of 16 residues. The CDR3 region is CASSVTRDREGATIYF. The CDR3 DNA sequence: TGTGCCAGCAGTGTCACCCGGGACAGGGAGGGGGCCACCATATATTTT.

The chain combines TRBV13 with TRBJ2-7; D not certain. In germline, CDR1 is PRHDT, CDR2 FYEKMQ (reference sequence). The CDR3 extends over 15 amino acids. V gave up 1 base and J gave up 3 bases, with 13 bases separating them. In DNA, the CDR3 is TGTGCCAGCAGCTTAGTGGGTGAAGACGGCTACGAGCAGTACTTC. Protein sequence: CASSLVGEDGYEQYF. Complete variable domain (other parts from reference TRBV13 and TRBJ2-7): AAGVIQSPRHLIKEKRETATLKCYPIPRHDTVYWYQQGPGQDPQFLISFYEKMQSDKGSIPDRFSAQQFSDYHSELNMSSLELGDSALYFCASSLVGEDGYEQYFGPGTRLTVT.

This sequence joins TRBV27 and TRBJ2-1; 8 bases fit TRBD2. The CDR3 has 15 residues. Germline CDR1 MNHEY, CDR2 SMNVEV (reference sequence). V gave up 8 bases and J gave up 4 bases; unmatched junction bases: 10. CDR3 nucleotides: TGTGCCAGCTCCTTTAGCGGGACTTTATACAATGAGCAGTTCTTC. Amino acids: CASSFSGTLYNEQFF.

As DNA, the CDR3 is TGTGCCAGCAGCTTAAATCCAGGGAGACGAGCTTTCTTT. Its translation is CASSLNPGRRAFF. The chain links TRBV7-2 to TRBJ1-1, with a tentative D call TRBD1 (5 bases). Germline V gives CDR1 SGHTA, CDR2 FQGNSA. Trimming removed 2 bases from V and 10 bases from J, with 14 bases in between. This CDR3 comprises 13 residues.

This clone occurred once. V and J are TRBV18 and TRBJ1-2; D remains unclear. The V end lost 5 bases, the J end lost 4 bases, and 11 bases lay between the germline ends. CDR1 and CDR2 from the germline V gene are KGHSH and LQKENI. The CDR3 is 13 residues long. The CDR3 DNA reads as TGTGCCAGCTCAGGGAGTAGGAGCTATGGCTACACCTTC. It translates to CASSGSRSYGYTF.

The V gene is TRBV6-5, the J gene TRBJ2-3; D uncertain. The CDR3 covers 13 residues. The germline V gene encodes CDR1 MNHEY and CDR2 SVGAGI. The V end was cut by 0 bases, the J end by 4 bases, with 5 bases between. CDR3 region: CASSYSFSDTQYF. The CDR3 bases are TGTGCCAGCAGTTACTCTTTCTCAGATACGCAGTATTTT.

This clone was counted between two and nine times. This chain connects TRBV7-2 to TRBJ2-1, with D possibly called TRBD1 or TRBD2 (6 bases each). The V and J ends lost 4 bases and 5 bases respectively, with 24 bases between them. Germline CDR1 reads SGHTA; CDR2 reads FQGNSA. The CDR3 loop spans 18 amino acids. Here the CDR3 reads CASSSPFGGGGLNNEQFF. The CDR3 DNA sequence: TGTGCCAGCAGCTCCCCCTTCGGGGGCGGAGGCCTGAACAATGAGCAGTTCTTC.

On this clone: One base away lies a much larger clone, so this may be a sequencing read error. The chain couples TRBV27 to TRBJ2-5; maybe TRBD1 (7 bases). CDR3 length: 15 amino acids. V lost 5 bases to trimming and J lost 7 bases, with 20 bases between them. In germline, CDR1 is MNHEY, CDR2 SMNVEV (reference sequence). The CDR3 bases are TGTGCCAGCAGTCGAATACAGGGGACTCAGGCGACCCAGTACTTC. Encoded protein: CASSRIQGTQATQYF.

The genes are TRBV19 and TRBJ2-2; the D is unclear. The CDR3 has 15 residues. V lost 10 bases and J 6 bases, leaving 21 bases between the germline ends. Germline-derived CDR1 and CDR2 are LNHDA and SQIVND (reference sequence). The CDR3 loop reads CATTNAGSRSGELFF. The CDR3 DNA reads TGTGCCACGACGAACGCTGGAAGTAGGTCCGGGGAGCTGTTTTTT.

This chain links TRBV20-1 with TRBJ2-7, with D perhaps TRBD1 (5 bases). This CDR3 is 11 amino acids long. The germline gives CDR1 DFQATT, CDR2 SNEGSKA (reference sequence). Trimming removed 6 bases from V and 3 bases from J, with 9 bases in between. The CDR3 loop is CSAPTVYEQYF. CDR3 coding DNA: TGCAGTGCGCCGACAGTCTACGAGCAGTACTTC.

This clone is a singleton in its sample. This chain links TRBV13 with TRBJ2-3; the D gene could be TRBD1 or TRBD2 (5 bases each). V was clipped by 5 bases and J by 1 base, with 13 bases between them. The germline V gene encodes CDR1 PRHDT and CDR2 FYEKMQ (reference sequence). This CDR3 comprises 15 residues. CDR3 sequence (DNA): TGTGCCAGCAGCGAACGGGACGGGGGCACAGATACGCAGTATTTT. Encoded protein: CASSERDGGTDTQYF.

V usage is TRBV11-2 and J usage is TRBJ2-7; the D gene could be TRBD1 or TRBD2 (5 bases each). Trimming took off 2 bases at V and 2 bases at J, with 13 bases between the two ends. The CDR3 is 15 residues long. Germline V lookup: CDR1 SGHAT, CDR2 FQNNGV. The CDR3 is CASSLRSPGPYEQYF. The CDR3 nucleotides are TGTGCCAGCAGCTTACGTTCCCCGGGACCCTACGAGCAGTACTTC.

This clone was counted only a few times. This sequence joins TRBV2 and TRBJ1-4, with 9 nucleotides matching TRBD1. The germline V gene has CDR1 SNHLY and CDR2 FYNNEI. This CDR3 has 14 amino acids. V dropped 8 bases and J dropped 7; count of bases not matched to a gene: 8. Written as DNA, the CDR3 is TGTGCCAGCGTCCGACAGGGGGTTTTTGAAAAACTGTTTTTT. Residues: CASVRQGVFEKLFF.

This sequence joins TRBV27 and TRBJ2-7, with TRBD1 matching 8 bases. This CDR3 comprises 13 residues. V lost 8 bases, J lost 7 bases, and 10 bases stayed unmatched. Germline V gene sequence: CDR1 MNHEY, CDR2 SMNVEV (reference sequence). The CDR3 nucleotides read TGTGCCAGCTACCGTCCCGGGACAGGTGAGCAGTACTTC. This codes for CASYRPGTGEQYF.